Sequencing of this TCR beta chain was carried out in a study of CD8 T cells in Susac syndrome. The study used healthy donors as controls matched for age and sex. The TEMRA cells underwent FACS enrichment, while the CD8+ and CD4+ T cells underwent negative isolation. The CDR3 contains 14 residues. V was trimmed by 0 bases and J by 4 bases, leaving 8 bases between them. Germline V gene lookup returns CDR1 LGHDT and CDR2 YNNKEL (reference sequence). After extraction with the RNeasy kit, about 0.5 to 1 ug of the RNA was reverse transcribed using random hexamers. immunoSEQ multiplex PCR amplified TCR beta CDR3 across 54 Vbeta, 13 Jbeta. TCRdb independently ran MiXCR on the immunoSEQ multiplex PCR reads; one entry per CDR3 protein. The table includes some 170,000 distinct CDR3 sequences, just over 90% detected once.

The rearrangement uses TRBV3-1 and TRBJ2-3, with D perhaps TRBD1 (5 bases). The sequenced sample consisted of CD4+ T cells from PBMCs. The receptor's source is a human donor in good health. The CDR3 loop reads CASSQDRVADTQYF. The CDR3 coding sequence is TGTGCCAGCAGCCAAGACAGGGTTGCAGATACGCAGTATTTT.